The rows below give T cell receptor beta chains drawn from one sample of a study of cytotoxic CD8 clonotypes in ibrutinib-treated CLL. Assay: immunoSEQ multiplex PCR; the TCRdb copy retains only in-frame clones and omits some. The repertoire holds hundreds of thousands of clones, with more than 65% as singletons. This sample comprised PBMCs, obtained before ibrutinib treatment. Receptors were obtained from a human donor with chronic lymphocytic leukemia. Both conserved end residues are part of each CDR3. Each record gives: J gene, D gene, V gene, clone size, CDR3 protein, CDR3 DNA. The D gene is left open where the match is weak. A row's size may be missing; if present it is once, few, many or a size class.

TRBJ1-2	TRBD1	TRBV4-1	.	CASSQDRDSIYGYTF	TGCGCCAGCAGCCAAGATAGGGACAGTATCTATGGCTACACCTTC
TRBJ1-3	.	TRBV4-3	.	CASSQDVRSFSGNTIYF	TGCGCCAGCAGCCAAGATGTCAGATCTTTCTCTGGAAACACCATATATTTT
TRBJ2-4	.	TRBV18	.	CASSPTNIGYIQYF	TGTGCCAGCTCACCAACCAACATCGGGTACATTCAGTACTTC
TRBJ1-3	.	TRBV7-2	.	CASSQRSGNTIYF	TGTGCCAGCAGCCAAAGATCTGGAAACACCATATATTTT
TRBJ1-4	.	TRBV30	.	CAWSVRTERGGEKLFF	TGTGCCTGGAGTGTAAGGACTGAACGAGGAGGTGAAAAACTGTTTTTT
TRBJ2-6	.	TRBV7-6	few	CASSKETGANVLTF	TGTGCCAGCAGCAAAGAGACTGGGGCCAACGTCCTGACTTTC
TRBJ1-1	.	TRBV27	.	CASSLHPKALDTEAFF	TGTGCCAGCAGTTTACATCCGAAGGCACTTGACACTGAAGCTTTCTTT
TRBJ2-7	.	TRBV27	.	CASSYSRNYEQYF	TGTGCCAGCAGTTATAGCAGGAACTACGAGCAGTACTTC
TRBJ2-7	TRBD1	TRBV4-1	few	CASSQDPAGGLYEQYF	TGCGCCAGCAGCCAAGATCCCGCAGGGGGCCTCTACGAGCAGTACTTC
TRBJ2-3	.	TRBV7-8	once	CASSSGPGTDTQYF	TGTGCCAGCAGCTCAGGTCCCGGCACAGATACGCAGTATTTT
TRBJ2-7	TRBD2	TRBV2	once	CASSGFEAGDEQYF	TGTGCCAGCAGTGGGTTCGAAGCGGGAGACGAGCAGTACTTC
TRBJ1-2	.	TRBV7-9	few	CASSLVGDNDYGYTF	TGTGCCAGCAGCCTAGTCGGCGACAACGACTATGGCTACACCTTC
TRBJ1-2	.	TRBV30	.	CAWRGLGYGYTF	TGTGCCTGGAGGGGTCTTGGCTATGGCTACACCTTC
TRBJ2-7	.	TRBV4-3	.	CASSQGGDGAEQYF	TGCGCCAGCAGCCAAGGGGGAGATGGGGCCGAGCAGTACTTC
TRBJ2-7	.	TRBV12-5	.	CASGLVPRGTSSYEQYF	TGTGCTAGTGGTTTGGTACCTCGGGGGACATCCTCCTACGAGCAGTACTTC
TRBJ2-7	TRBD1	TRBV7-6	few	CASSLAGTGPRMMYF	TGTGCCAGCAGCTTAGCGGGGACAGGTCCGCGGATGATGTACTTC
TRBJ2-7	TRBD1	TRBV27	.	CASSLLGTGAPEQYF	TGTGCCAGCAGTTTATTGGGGACAGGGGCCCCCGAGCAGTACTTC
TRBJ2-5	.	TRBV19	few	CASSSLVRPGSETQYF	TGTGCCAGTAGTTCCCTCGTAAGACCCGGGAGCGAGACCCAGTACTTC
TRBJ2-5	TRBD1	TRBV19	.	CASSIGQGAQETQYF	TGTGCCAGTAGTATAGGACAGGGGGCCCAAGAGACCCAGTACTTC
TRBJ1-5	.	TRBV19	.	CASKGTQANQPQHF	TGTGCCAGTAAAGGGACTCAGGCAAATCAGCCCCAGCATTTT
TRBJ2-7	.	TRBV7-9	.	CASSPPGLYEQYF	TGTGCCAGCAGCCCTCCGGGGCTCTACGAGCAGTACTTC
TRBJ2-5	TRBD1	TRBV7-2	once	CASSFTEGQGAETQYF	TGTGCCAGCAGCTTTACTGAGGGACAGGGGGCTGAGACCCAGTACTTC
TRBJ2-1	.	TRBV4-3	.	CASSQAGVAYNEQFF	TGCGCCAGCAGCCAAGCGGGTGTCGCCTACAATGAGCAGTTCTTC
TRBJ2-7	.	TRBV5-6	.	CASSLGPSDEQYF	TGTGCCAGCAGCTTGGGACCGTCGGACGAGCAGTACTTC
TRBJ1-2	.	TRBV6-5	.	CASSYERNYGYTF	TGTGCCAGCAGTTACGAGAGGAACTATGGCTACACCTTC
TRBJ2-7	.	TRBV19	.	CASSMFGYEQYF	TGTGCCAGTAGTATGTTCGGCTACGAGCAGTACTTC
TRBJ1-5	.	TRBV19	.	CASRGHRDQPQHF	TGTGCCAGTAGGGGACATCGGGATCAGCCCCAGCATTTT
TRBJ2-3	.	TRBV11-2	few	CASSLGGGRVDTQYF	TGTGCCAGCAGCTTAGGGGGCGGCAGGGTGGATACGCAGTATTTT
TRBJ1-5	.	TRBV13	few	CASSSGNQPQHF	TGTGCCAGCAGCTCGGGCAATCAGCCCCAGCATTTT
TRBJ1-3	.	TRBV19	.	CASSLTGNTIYF	TGTGCCAGTAGTCTAACGGGAAACACCATATATTTT
TRBJ2-7	.	TRBV21-1	.	CASSTWAGNHEQYF	TGTGCCAGCAGCACTTGGGCAGGGAATCACGAGCAGTACTTC
TRBJ1-3	TRBD1	TRBV27	.	CASRPTGGNTIYF	TGTGCCAGCAGGCCGACAGGGGGAAACACCATATATTTT
TRBJ2-5	.	TRBV5-4	.	CASSLGRQETQYF	TGTGCCAGCAGCTTGGGGCGACAAGAGACCCAGTACTTC
TRBJ2-7	.	TRBV21-1	.	CASSQGTGAYEQYF	TGTGCCAGCAGCCAGGGGACAGGGGCCTACGAGCAGTACTTC
TRBJ2-7	TRBD2	TRBV11-2	.	CASSSTLAGAYEQYF	TGTGCCAGCAGCTCCACGCTAGCGGGAGCCTACGAGCAGTACTTC
TRBJ2-7	.	TRBV7-2	.	CASSFAGQLSYEQYF	TGTGCCAGCAGCTTCGCCGGACAGTTGTCCTACGAGCAGTACTTC